This T cell receptor (beta chain) derives from a study of siplizumab effects on memory and regulatory T cells. Some clones are missing from TCRdb's copy, which holds only in-frame ones; the method was immunoSEQ multiplex PCR. Here the sample spans 90,000 to 110,000 clones, 90% to 95% being singletons. Comments on this clone: Its specificity is not known.

Study outcomes and limitations: For siplizumab cultures, the suppressive function of their proliferating Tregs was not confirmed. Researchers could map only a minor fraction of alloreactive clones to unstimulated subsets. Naive T cells looked more diverse than memory cells, and they looked like major contributors to the alloresponse. The Treg-derived share of mappable alloreactive CD4+ clones averaged 68.8% with siplizumab and over 25% in controls.

V lost 0 bases and J lost 7, with 13 bases in between. Germline values: CDR1 SGHRS, CDR2 YFSETQ. This CDR3 is 15 amino acids long. The sequenced sample consisted of CD4+ T cells sorted from blood. The clonotype was recovered from a human donor in good health. The chain has TRBV5-1 and TRBJ2-2, with a possible D match to TRBD2 (6 bases). CDR3: CASSLEASVHGELFF. The CDR3 bases are TGCGCCAGCAGCTTGGAGGCTAGCGTGCACGGGGAGCTGTTTTTT.